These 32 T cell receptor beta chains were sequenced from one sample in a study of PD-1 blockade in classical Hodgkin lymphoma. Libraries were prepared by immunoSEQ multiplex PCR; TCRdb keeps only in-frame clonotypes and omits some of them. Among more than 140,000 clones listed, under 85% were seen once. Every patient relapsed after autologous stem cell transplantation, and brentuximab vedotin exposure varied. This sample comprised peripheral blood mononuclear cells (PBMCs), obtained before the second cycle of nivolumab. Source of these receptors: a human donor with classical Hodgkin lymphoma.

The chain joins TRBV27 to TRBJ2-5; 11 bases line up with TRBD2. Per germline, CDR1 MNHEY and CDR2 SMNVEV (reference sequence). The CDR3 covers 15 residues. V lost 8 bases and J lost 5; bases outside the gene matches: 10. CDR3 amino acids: CASGSGTSGGETQYF. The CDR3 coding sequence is TGTGCCAGCGGGTCCGGGACTAGCGGAGGTGAGACCCAGTACTTC.

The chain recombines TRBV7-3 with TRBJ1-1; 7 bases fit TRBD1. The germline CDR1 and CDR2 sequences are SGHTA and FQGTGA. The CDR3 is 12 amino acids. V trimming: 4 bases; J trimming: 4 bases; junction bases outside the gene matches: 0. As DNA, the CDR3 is TGTGCCAGCAGCTCAGGGGGCACTGAAGCTTTCTTT. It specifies CASSSGGTEAFF.

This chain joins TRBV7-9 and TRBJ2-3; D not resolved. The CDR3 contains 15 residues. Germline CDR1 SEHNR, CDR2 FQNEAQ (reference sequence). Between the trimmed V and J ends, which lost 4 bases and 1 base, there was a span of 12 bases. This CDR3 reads CASSSLEVGTDTQYF. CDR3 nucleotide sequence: TGTGCCAGCAGCTCCCTTGAAGTTGGCACAGATACGCAGTATTTT.

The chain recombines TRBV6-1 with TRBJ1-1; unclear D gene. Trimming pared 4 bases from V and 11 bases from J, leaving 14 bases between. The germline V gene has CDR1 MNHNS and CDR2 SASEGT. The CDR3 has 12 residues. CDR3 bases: TGTGCCAGCAGTGCAAACCTTCCGGAGGCTTTCTTT. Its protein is CASSANLPEAFF.

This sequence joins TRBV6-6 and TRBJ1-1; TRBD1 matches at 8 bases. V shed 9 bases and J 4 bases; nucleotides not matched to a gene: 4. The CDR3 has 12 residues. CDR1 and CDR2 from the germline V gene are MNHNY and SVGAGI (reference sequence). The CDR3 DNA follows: TGTGCCAGTAACAGGGGGTCCACTGAAGCTTTCTTT. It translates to CASNRGSTEAFF.

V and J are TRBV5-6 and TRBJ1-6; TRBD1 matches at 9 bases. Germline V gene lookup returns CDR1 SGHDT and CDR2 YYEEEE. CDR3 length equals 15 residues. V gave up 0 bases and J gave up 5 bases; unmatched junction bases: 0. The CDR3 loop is CASSLDRGHNSPLHF. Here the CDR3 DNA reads TGTGCCAGCAGCTTGGACAGGGGGCATAATTCACCCCTCCACTTT.

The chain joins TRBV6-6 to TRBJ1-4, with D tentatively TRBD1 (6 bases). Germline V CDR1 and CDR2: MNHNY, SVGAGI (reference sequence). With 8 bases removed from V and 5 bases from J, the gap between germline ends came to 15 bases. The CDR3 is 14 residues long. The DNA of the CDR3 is TGTGCCAGCGGCCCCCTAGGGGGAAATGAAAAACTGTTTTTT. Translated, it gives CASGPLGGNEKLFF.

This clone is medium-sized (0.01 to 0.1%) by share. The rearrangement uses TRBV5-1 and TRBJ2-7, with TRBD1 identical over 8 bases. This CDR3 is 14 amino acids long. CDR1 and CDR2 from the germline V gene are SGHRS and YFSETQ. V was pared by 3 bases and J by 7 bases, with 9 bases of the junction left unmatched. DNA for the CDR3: TGCGCCAGCAGCTCAGGGGGCGCGTATCAAGAGCAGTACTTC. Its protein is CASSSGGAYQEQYF.

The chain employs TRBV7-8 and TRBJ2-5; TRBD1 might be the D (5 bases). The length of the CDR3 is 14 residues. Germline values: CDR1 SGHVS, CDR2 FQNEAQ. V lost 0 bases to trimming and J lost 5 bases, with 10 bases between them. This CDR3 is CASSLAGPGETQYF. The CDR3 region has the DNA TGTGCCAGCAGCTTAGCGGGGCCAGGGGAGACCCAGTACTTC. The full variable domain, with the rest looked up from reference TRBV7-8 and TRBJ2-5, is GAGVSQSPRYKVAKRGQDVALRCDPISGHVSLFWYQQALGQGPEFLTYFQNEAQLDKSGLPSDRFFAERPEGSVSTLKIQRTQQEDSAVYLCASSLAGPGETQYFGPGTRLLVL.

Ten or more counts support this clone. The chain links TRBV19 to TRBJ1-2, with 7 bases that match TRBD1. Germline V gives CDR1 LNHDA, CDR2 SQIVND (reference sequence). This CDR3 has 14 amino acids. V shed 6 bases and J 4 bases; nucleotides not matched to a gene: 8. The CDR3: CASSDREISYGYTF. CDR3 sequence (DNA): TGTGCCAGTAGCGACAGGGAAATAAGCTATGGCTACACCTTC.

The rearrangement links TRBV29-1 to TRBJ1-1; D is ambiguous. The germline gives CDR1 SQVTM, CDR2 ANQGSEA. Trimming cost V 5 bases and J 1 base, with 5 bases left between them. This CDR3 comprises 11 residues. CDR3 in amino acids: CSVRRNTEAFF. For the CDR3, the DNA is TGCAGCGTTAGACGGAACACTGAAGCTTTCTTT.

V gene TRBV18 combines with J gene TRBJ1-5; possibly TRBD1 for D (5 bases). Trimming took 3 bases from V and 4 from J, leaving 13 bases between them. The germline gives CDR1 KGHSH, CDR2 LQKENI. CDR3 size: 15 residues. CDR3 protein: CASSPQGTGNQPQHF. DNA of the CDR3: TGTGCCAGCTCACCCCAGGGTACGGGGAATCAGCCCCAGCATTTT.

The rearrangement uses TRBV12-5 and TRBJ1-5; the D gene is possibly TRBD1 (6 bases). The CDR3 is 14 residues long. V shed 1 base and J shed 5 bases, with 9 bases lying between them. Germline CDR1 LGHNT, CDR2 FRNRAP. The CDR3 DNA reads TGTGCTAGTGGTTTGGGACAGGCCTATCAGCCCCAGCATTTT. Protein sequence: CASGLGQAYQPQHF.

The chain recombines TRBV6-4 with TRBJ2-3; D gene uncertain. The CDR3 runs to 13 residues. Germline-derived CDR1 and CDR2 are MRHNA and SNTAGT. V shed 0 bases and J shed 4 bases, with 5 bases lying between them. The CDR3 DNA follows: TGTGCCAGCAGTGACTCTCTAGCAGATACGCAGTATTTT. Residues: CASSDSLADTQYF.

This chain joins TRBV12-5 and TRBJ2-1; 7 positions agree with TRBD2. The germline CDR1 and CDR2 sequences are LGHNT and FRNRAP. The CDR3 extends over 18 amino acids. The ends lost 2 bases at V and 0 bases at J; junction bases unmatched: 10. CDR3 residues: CASGLSYGASGSYNEQFF. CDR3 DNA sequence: TGTGCTAGTGGTTTGAGTTACGGGGCTAGCGGCTCCTACAATGAGCAGTTCTTC.

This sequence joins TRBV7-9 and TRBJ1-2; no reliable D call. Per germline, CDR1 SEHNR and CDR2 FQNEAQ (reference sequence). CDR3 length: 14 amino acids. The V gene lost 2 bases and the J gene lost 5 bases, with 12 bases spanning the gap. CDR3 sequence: CASSLSAVLYGYTF. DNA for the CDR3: TGTGCCAGCAGCTTATCCGCGGTCCTTTATGGCTACACCTTC.

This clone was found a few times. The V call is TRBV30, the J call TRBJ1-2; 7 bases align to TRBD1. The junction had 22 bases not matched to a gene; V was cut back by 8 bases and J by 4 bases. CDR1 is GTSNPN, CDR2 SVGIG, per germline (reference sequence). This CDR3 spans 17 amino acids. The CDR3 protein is CALPHGRQGGSFYGYTF. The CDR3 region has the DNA TGTGCCCTCCCCCACGGGAGGCAGGGGGGATCTTTCTATGGCTACACCTTC. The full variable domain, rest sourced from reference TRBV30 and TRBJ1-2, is SQTIHQWPATLVQPVGSPLSLECTVEGTSNPNLYWYRQAAGRGLQLLFYSVGIGQISSEVPQNLSASRPQDRQFILSSKKLLLSDSGFYLCALPHGRQGGSFYGYTFGSGTRLTVV.

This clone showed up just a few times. Here the CDR3 DNA reads TGTGCCAGCAGATCGTTGGGGGGCTATGTCTATGGCTACACCTTC. The encoded protein is CASRSLGGYVYGYTF. The gene calls are TRBV5-5 and TRBJ1-2; D is possibly TRBD1 (6 bases). Germline V gene data show CDR1 as SGHKS and CDR2 as YYEKEE (reference sequence). This CDR3 is 15 amino acids long. Trimming removed 5 bases from V and 4 bases from J, with 18 bases in between.

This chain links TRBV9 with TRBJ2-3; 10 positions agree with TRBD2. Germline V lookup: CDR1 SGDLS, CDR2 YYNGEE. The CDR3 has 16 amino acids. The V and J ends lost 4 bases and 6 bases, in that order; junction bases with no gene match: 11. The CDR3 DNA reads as TGTGCCAGCAGCCTCACTAGCGGGAAACGAGGGGATACGCAGTATTTT. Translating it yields CASSLTSGKRGDTQYF.

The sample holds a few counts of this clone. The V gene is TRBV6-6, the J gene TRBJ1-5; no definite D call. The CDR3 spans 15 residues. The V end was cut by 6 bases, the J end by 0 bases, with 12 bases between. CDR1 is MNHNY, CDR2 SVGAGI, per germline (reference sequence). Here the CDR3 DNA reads TGTGCCAGCAGCCTCGACGGATATAGCAATCAGCCCCAGCATTTT. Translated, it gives CASSLDGYSNQPQHF.

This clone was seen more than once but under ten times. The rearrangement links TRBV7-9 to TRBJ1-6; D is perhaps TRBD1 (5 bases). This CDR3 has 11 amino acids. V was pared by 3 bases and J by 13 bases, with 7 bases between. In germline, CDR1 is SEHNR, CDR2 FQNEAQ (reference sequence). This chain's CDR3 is CASSLGGPLHF. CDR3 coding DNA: TGTGCCAGCAGCTTGGGGGGGCCCCTCCACTTT.

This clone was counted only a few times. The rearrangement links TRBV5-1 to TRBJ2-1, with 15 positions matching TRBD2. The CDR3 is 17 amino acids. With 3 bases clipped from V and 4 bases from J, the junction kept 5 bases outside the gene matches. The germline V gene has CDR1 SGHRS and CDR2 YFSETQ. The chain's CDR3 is CASSSGLAGGPYNEQFF. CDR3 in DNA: TGCGCCAGCAGCTCGGGACTAGCGGGGGGCCCGTACAATGAGCAGTTCTTC.

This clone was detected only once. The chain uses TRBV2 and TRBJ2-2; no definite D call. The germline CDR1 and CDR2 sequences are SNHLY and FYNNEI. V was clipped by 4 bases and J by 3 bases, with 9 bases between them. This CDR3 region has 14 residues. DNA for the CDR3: TGTGCCAGCAGTGTCTTTGAGGACACCGGGGAGCTGTTTTTT. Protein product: CASSVFEDTGELFF.

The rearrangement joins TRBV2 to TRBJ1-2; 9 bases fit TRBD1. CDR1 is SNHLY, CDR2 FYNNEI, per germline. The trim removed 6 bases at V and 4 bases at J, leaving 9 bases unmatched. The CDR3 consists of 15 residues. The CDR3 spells CASRGTGNLAYGYTF. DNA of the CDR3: TGTGCCAGCAGGGGGACAGGGAATTTGGCCTATGGCTACACCTTC.

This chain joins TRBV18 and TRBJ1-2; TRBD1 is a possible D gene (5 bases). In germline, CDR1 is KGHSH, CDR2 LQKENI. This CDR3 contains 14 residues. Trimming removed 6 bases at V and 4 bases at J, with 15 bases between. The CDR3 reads CASSGTSSFYGYTF. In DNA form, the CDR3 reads TGTGCCAGCTCGGGGACCTCGAGTTTCTATGGCTACACCTTC.

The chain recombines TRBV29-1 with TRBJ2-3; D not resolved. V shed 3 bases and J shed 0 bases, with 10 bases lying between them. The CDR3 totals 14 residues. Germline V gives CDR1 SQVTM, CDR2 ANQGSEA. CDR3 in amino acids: CSVEVSRSTDTQYF. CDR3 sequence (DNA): TGCAGCGTTGAGGTTTCGCGGAGCACAGATACGCAGTATTTT.

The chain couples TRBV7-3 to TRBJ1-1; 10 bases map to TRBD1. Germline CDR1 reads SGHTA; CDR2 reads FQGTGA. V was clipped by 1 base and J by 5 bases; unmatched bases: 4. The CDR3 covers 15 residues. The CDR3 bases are TGTGCCAGCAGCTTAATGACAGGGGGCGTAACTGAAGCTTTCTTT. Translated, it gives CASSLMTGGVTEAFF.

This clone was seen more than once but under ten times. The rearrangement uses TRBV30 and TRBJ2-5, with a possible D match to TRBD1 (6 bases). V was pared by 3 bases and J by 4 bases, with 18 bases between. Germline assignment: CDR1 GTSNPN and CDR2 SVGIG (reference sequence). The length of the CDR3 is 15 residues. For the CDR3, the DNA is TGTGCCTGGAGAGCAGCAGGGGTTGAGGGAGAGACCCAGTACTTC. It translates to CAWRAAGVEGETQYF. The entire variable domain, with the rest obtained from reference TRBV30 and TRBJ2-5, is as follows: SQTIHQWPATLVQPVGSPLSLECTVEGTSNPNLYWYRQAAGRGLQLLFYSVGIGQISSEVPQNLSASRPQDRQFILSSKKLLLSDSGFYLCAWRAAGVEGETQYFGPGTRLLVL.

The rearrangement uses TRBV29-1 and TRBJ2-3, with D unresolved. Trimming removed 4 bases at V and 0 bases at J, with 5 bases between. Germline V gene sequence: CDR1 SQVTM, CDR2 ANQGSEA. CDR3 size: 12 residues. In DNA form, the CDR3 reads TGCAGCGTTGGATCTAGCACAGATACGCAGTATTTT. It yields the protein CSVGSSTDTQYF.

In DNA, the CDR3 is TGTGCCAGTAGTTTACGGACAGGGGGCGCCCTCAACTATGGCTACACCTTC. It is translated as CASSLRTGGALNYGYTF. The V and J genes are TRBV19 and TRBJ1-2; 11 bases align to TRBD1. V lost 5 bases, J lost 2 bases, and 10 bases stayed unmatched. The CDR3 contains 17 residues. Germline CDR1 is LNHDA and CDR2 is SQIVND (reference sequence).

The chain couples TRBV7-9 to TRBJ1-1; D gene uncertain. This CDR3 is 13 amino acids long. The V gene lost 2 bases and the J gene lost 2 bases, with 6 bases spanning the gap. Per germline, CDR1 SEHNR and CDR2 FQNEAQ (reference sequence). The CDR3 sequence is CASSLSGNTEAFF. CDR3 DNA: TGTGCCAGCAGCTTATCTGGTAACACTGAAGCTTTCTTT.

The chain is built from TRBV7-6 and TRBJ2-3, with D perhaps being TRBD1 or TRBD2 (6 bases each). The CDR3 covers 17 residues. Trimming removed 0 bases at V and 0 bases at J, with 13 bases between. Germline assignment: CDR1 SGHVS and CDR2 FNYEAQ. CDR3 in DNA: TGTGCCAGCAGCTTAGCGGGGCAGGGGACTAGCACAGATACGCAGTATTTT. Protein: CASSLAGQGTSTDTQYF.